This T cell receptor beta chain appears in the sequencing data of a study of beta chain features in type 1 diabetes (dated by TCRdb to between 2018 and 2020). Regarding the research as a whole: Mean age, gender distribution, total cell number and subset yield did not differ between patients and healthy donors. A total of under 120,000,000 sorted cells were examined across all samples, and RNA yield correlated strongly with the number of cells per subset. The study compared the TCRB repertoires of sorted circulating CD4+ T cell subsets in recently diagnosed type 1 diabetes patients with those in matched healthy donors. Naive and central memory subsets were obtained from all 30 or so donors, but regulatory and stem cell-like memory subsets were isolated from only 8 patients and about 8 healthy donors. The full study reports these points: Because cDNA rather than genomic DNA was sequenced, highly expressing activated cells could have been over-represented, although no difference in activation and CD3 levels was found between groups. Because small numbers of individuals were included in the HLA sub-analyses, any influence of HLA type on TCRB rearrangement was left unresolved. A moderate but significant shortening of TCRB CDR3 length was observed in type 1 diabetes patients in all four CD4+ subsets. At VDJ recombination sites, patients with type 1 diabetes made fewer insertions and deleted more nucleotides, a pattern implying thymic rearrangement abnormalities. Naive, central memory and regulatory TCRB repertoires appeared more similar among patients than among healthy donors. Shorter templates might be favored by PCR, yet because patient and control samples were amplified and corrected together, any such skew would affect both groups equally.

From each donor, a single peripheral blood sample of 100 to 150 mL on average was drawn into heparinised tubes. Naive, central memory, regulatory and stem cell-like memory CD4+ T cells were sorted on a BD FACSAria II using a panel including CD45RO, CCR7, CD25, CD127, CD95 and CD27. A purity above 98% was achieved for all sorted populations. PBMCs were isolated right away by Lymphoprep density gradient centrifugation and were stained directly, without culture. Samples were stained and sorted in pairs, with one healthy donor and one patient per experiment, so that batch effects were minimized. All of the isolated RNA was reverse transcribed with the High Capacity cDNA Reverse Transcription Kit, so expressed TCRB transcripts were sequenced. Naive, central memory and regulatory T cell samples underwent deep immunoSEQ sequencing, averaging around 3.7 million total reads per sample. After sorted cells were lysed in RLT buffer, RNA was extracted with DNase-treated RNeasy Micro or Mini kits, with the choice depending on cell number. To prevent cross-contamination, every cell subset was processed on its own, while patient and healthy donor samples were processed together. TCRB sequences were amplified from cDNA with the immunoSEQ multiplex PCR, producing 87-bp fragments spanning the CDR3 region. Sequencing of the amplicons was performed on the Illumina HiSeq platform. For the original study's pipeline: Synthetic template baselines were used to correct PCR bias computationally, reads within Hamming distance 2 were collapsed together, and singletons that could not be merged were discarded. Reads were aligned to IMGT to assign V, D and J genes, CDR3 length, and insertions or deletions at six rearrangement sites. Within each subset, clonotype counts were normalized to sorted cell number, after which true diversity and Gini coefficients were computed with the tcR R package. The overlap coefficient, calculated on TCRB nucleotide sequences, was used to quantify repertoire sharing. Here the immuneACCESS table is served through TCRdb, limited to in-frame sequences with V and J called. Missing clones are a known gap in these copies; in checked studies unresolved V genes cover under half, and the rest lacks a known reason. The DNA gave D and trimming, while V, J and clone size come from that table. Recorded for this sample are 300,000 to 350,000 clones; roughly 8.8% of them occurred a single time. The top ten hold 0.9% to 1.1% of the sample.

The table lists this clone with a few counts. What this receptor recognizes is not known. No per-base quality is available; no much larger clone lies one base away. The CDR3 has 13 amino acids, counting the end cysteine and phenylalanine. This entry keeps only the CDR3 DNA: 39 bases, framed from base 1. V was cut back by 3 bases and J by 2 bases, leaving a gap of 7 bases between them. The germline V gene (reference sequence) sets CDR1 to MNHNY and CDR2 to SVGAGI. Input material: central memory CD4+ T cells from blood. This receptor was taken from a young man with type 1 diabetes. This sequence uses TRBV6-6 and TRBJ2-5; too little of a D gene remains to name it. The CDR3 protein sequence reads: CASSYLYQETQYF. The sequence in DNA is TGTGCCAGCAGTTATTTGTATCAAGAGACCCAGTACTTC.